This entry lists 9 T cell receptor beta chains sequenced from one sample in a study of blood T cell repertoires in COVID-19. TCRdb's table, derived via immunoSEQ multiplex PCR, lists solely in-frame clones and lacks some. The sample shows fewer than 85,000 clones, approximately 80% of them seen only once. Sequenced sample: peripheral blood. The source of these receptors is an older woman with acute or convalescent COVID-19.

For the CDR3, the DNA is TGTGCCAGCAGCCACCGGGACAGGAGGGCCTATGGCTACACCTTC. It codes for CASSHRDRRAYGYTF. The rearrangement joins TRBV14 to TRBJ1-2, with 8 bases that match TRBD1. V shed 3 bases and J 4 bases; nucleotides not matched to a gene: 7. Germline CDR1 reads SGHDN; CDR2 reads FVKESK. The CDR3 loop spans 15 amino acids.

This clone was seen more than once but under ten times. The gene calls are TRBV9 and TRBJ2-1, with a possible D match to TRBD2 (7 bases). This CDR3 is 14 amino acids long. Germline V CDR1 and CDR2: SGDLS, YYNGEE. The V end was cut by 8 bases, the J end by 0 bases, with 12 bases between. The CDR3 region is CASGRGGSYNEQFF. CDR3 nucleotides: TGTGCCAGTGGGAGGGGGGGCTCCTACAATGAGCAGTTCTTC.

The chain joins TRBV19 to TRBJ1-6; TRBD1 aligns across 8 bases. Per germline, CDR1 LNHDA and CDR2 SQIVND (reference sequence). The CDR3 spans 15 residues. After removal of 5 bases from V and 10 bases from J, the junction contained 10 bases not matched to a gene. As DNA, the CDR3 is TGTGCCAGTAGTGCCGAGACAGGGGAAAGGTCACCCCTCCACTTT. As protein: CASSAETGERSPLHF.

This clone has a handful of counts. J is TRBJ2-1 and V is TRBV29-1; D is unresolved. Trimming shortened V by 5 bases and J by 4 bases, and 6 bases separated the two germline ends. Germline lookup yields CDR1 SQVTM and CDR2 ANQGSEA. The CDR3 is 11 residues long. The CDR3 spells CSVLQYNEQFF. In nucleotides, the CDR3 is TGCAGCGTTCTACAGTACAATGAGCAGTTCTTC.

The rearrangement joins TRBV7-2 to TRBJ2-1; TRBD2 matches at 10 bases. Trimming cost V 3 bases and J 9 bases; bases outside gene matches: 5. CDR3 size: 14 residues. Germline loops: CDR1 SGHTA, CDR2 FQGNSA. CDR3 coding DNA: TGTGCCAGCAGCTTGCTAGCGGGGGAGGGTGAGCAGTTCTTC. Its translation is CASSLLAGEGEQFF.

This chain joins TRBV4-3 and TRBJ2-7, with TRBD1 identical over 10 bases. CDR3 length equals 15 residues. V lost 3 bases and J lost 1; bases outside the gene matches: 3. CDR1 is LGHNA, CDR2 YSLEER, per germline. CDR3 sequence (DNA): TGCGCCAGCAGCCATGGACAGGGGGAATCCTACGAGCAGTACTTC. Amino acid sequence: CASSHGQGESYEQYF.

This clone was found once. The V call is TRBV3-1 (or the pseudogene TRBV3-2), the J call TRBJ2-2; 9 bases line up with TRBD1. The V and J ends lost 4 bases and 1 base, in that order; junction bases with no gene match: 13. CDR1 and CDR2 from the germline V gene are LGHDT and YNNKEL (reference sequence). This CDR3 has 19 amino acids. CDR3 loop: CASSPRPHRDRENTGELFF. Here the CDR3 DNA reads TGTGCCAGCAGCCCTCGTCCCCACCGGGACAGGGAGAACACCGGGGAGCTGTTTTTT.

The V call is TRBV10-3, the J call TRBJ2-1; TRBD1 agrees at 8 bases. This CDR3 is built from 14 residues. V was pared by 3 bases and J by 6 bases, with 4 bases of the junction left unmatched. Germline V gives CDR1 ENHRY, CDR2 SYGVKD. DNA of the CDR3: TGTGCCATCAGTGACAGGGGGCCTTTCAATGAGCAGTTCTTC. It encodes CAISDRGPFNEQFF.

DNA of the CDR3: TGTGCCAGCAGTTTACCAGGGCAGACTGAAGCTTTCTTT. This encodes CASSLPGQTEAFF. The chain combines TRBV12-3 or TRBV12-4 with TRBJ1-1, with D possibly matching TRBD1 (5 bases). V lost 2 bases and J lost 5, with 9 bases in between. This CDR3 has 13 amino acids.